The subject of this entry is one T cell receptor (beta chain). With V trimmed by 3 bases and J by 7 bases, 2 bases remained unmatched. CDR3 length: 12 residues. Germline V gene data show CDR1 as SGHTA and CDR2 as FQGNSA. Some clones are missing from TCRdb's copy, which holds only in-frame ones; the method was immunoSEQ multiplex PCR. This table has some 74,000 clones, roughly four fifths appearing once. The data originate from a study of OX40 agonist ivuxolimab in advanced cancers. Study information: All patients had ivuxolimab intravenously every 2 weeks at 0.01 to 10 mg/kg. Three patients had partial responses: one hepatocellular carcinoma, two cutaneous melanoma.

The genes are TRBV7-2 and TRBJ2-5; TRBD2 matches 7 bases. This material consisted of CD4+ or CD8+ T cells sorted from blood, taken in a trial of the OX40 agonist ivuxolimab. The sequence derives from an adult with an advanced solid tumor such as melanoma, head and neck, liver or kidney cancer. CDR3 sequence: CASSFPGGTQYF. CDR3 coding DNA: TGTGCCAGCAGCTTCCCGGGAGGGACCCAGTACTTC.